Each of the 12 T cell receptor beta chains below was sequenced from the same sample in a study of T-cell reconstitution after alpha-beta-depleted transplantation in children. Preparation of the TCRbeta library was carried out with unique molecular identifiers. TCRdb re-analysed the PCR reads in MiXCR, keeping a single row per CDR3 protein. The data contain around 300,000 distinct CDR3 sequences, around a tenth of them singletons. The sample here was peripheral blood, taken 180 days after TCRalphabeta/CD19-depleted stem cell transplant. The receptors derive from a male patient aged 2 to 10 who had a stem cell transplant for chronic granulomatous disease, so the T cells may come from the graft donor.

This clonotype was counted ten times or more. The V and J genes are TRBV18 and TRBJ2-1; TRBD2 matches at 12 bases. Germline V lookup: CDR1 KGHSH, CDR2 LQKENI. This CDR3 comprises 15 residues. Germline trimming cut 3 bases from V and 7 bases from J; bases unmatched to any gene: 4. CDR3 sequence: CASSPPGTSGNEQFF. The DNA of the CDR3 is TGTGCCAGCTCACCTCCCGGGACTAGCGGGAATGAGCAGTTCTTC.

This clonotype was counted ten times or more. The chain has TRBV20-1 and TRBJ2-1, with TRBD2 identical over 10 bases. The CDR3 length is 13 residues. Unmatched junction bases numbered 3, after V lost 5 bases and J lost 5 bases. CDR1 and CDR2 from the germline V gene are DFQATT and SNEGSKA (reference sequence). CDR3 loop: CSALLAGDNEQFF. The CDR3 DNA sequence: TGCAGTGCTCTCCTAGCGGGAGACAATGAGCAGTTCTTC.

This clonotype has a count of ten or more. The genes are TRBV5-1 and TRBJ2-7; 7 bases agree with TRBD2. Germline CDR1 is SGHRS and CDR2 is YFSETQ. This CDR3 is 13 amino acids long. V trimming: 7 bases; J trimming: 2 bases; junction bases outside the gene matches: 6. CDR3 sequence reads: CASGYGTTYEQYF. The CDR3 DNA reads TGCGCCAGCGGCTACGGGACTACCTACGAGCAGTACTTC.

In this sample, this clonotype turned up many times. The chain links TRBV20-1 to TRBJ2-1, with no clear D. Trimming cost V 6 bases and J 3 bases, with 6 bases left between them. Germline values: CDR1 DFQATT, CDR2 SNEGSKA (reference sequence). The CDR3 sequence is 11 residues long. The CDR3 DNA sequence: TGCAGTGCCCAATACTACAATGAGCAGTTCTTC. Its protein product is CSAQYYNEQFF.

This clonotype was picked up many times. The chain uses TRBV29-1 and TRBJ1-2, with D uncertain. The CDR3 covers 10 residues. Germline loops: CDR1 SQVTM, CDR2 ANQGSEA. Trimming took off 6 bases at V and 6 bases at J, with 8 bases between the two ends. CDR3 sequence: CSVRTDGYTF. The CDR3 DNA follows: TGCAGCGTGAGGACGGATGGCTACACCTTC.

Only a few counts were recorded for this clonotype. V and J are TRBV19 and TRBJ2-3; D remains unclear. The length of the CDR3 is 13 residues. Germline CDR1 LNHDA, CDR2 SQIVND (reference sequence). Trimming took off 10 bases at V and 1 base at J, with 12 bases between the two ends. The CDR3 bases are TGTGCCACCTCGACTTGGGGCACAGATACGCAGTATTTT. Encoded protein: CATSTWGTDTQYF.

In its sample, this clonotype was seen many times. The V call is TRBV7-9, the J call TRBJ2-1, with D perhaps TRBD2 (6 bases). CDR3 length equals 14 residues. V was cut by 3 bases and J by 6 bases, with 12 bases left in between. CDR1 is SEHNR, CDR2 FQNEAQ, per germline (reference sequence). The CDR3 region has the DNA TGTGCCAGCAGCTTGGGGGGACCACCCAATGAGCAGTTCTTC. This encodes CASSLGGPPNEQFF.

This clonotype was counted ten times or more. The chain recombines TRBV30 with TRBJ1-1; possible D gene TRBD1, 6 bases. The CDR3 has 12 residues. Per the germline V gene, CDR1 is GTSNPN and CDR2 is SVGIG (reference sequence). V was clipped by 5 bases and J by 1 base, with 8 bases between them. CDR3 sequence reads: CAWQQGNTEAFF. CDR3 coding DNA: TGTGCCTGGCAACAGGGGAACACTGAAGCTTTCTTT.

This clonotype was observed at least ten times. The chain has TRBV7-2 and TRBJ2-4; D remains unclear. CDR1 and CDR2 from the germline V gene are SGHTA and FQGNSA. The CDR3 spans 15 residues. Trimming stripped 4 bases from V and 0 bases from J, with 10 bases between. The CDR3 nucleotides read TGTGCCAGCAGCTCTCAGGCCTTAGCCAAAAACATTCAGTACTTC. Translation: CASSSQALAKNIQYF.

This clonotype was seen at least ten times. The rearrangement links TRBV5-1 to TRBJ2-2; D is uncertain. Germline V gives CDR1 SGHRS, CDR2 YFSETQ. Trimming took off 0 bases at V and 1 base at J, with 7 bases between the two ends. The CDR3 runs to 15 residues. The DNA of the CDR3 is TGCGCCAGCAGCTTGGGGGGTCTGAACACCGGGGAGCTGTTTTTT. Protein sequence: CASSLGGLNTGELFF.

This clonotype was found many times. This rearrangement joins TRBV29-1 to TRBJ2-7, with D hard to call. CDR1 and CDR2 (germline): SQVTM, ANQGSEA. CDR3 size: 13 residues. V was pared by 3 bases and J by 3 bases, with 12 bases between. CDR3 residues: CSVEVAERYEQYF. The CDR3 nucleotides read TGCAGCGTTGAGGTGGCGGAGCGCTACGAGCAGTACTTC.

This clonotype was seen ten or more times. The V gene is TRBV6-1, the J gene TRBJ2-7, with D possibly TRBD2 on 5 matching bases. Germline V gene data show CDR1 as MNHNS and CDR2 as SASEGT. V was cut by 7 bases and J by 0 bases, with 16 bases left in between. The CDR3 extends over 15 amino acids. The CDR3 here is CASTADNGNSYEQYF. In DNA form, the CDR3 reads TGTGCCAGCACGGCGGATAACGGGAACTCCTACGAGCAGTACTTC.